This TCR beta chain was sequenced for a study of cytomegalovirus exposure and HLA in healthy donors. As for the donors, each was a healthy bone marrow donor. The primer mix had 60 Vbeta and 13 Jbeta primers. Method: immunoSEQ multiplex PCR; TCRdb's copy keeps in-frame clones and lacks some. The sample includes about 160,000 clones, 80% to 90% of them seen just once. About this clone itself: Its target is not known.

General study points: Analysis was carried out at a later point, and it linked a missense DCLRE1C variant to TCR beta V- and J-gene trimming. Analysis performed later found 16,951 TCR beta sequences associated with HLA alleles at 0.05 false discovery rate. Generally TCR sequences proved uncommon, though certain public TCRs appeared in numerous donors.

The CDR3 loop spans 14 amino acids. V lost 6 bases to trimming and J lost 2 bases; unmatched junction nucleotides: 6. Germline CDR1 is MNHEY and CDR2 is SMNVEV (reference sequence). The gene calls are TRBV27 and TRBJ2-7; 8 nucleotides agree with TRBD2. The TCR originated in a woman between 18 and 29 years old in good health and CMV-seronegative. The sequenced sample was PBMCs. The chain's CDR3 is CASRRGGRAYEQYF. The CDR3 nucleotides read TGTGCCAGCAGACGGGGGGGGAGGGCCTACGAGCAGTACTTC.